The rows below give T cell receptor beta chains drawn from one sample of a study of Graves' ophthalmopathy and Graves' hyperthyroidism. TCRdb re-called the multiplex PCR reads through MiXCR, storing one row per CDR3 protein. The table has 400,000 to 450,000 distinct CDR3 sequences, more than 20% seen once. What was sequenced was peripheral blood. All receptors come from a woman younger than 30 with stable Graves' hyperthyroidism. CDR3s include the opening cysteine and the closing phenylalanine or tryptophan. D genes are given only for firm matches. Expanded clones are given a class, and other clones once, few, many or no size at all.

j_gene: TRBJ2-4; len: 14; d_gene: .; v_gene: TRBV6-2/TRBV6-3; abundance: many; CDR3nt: TGTGCCAGCAGTTACACGGGCGCCAAAAACATTCAGTACTTC; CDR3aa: CASSYTGAKNIQYF
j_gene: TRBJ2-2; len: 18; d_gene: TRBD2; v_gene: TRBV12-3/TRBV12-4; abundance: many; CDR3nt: TGTGCCAGCATCTCGAGTATAGCGGGAGGGCCGGGCACCGGGGAGCTGTTTTTT; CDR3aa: CASISSIAGGPGTGELFF
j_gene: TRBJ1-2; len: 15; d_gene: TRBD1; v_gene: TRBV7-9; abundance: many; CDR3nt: TGTGCCAGCAGCCCGGCGGACAGGGGAGACTATGGCTACACCTTC; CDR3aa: CASSPADRGDYGYTF
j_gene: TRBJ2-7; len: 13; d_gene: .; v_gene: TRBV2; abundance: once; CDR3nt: TGTGCCAGCAGTGTAGTCAGCTCCTACGAGCAGTACTTC; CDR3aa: CASSVVSSYEQYF
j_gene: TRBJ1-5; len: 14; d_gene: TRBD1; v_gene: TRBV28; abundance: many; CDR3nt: TGTGCCAGCAGTACTACACAGGGGAGAGGGCCCCAGCATTTT; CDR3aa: CASSTTQGRGPQHF
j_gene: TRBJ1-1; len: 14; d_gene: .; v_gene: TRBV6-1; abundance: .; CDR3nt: TGTGCCAGCAGTACAATAGGGAGGGGGACTGAAGCTTTCTTT; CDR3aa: CASSTIGRGTEAFF
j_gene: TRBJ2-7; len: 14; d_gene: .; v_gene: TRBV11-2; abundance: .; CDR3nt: TGTGCCAGCAGCTTAATTCGGCAGGGCGGGGAGCAGTACTTC; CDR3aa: CASSLIRQGGEQYF
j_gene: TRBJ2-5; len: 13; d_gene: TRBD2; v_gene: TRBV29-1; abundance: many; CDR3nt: TGCAGCGCTGACCCGGGACTAGCGGAGACCCAGTACTTC; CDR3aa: CSADPGLAETQYF
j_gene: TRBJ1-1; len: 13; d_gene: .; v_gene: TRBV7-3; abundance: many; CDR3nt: TGTGCCAGCAGCTACGGGTCTTACACTGAAGCTTTCTTT; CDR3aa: CASSYGSYTEAFF
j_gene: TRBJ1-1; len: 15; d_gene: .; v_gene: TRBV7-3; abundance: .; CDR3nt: TGTGCCAGCAGCTTAGGTGGGTGGACGAACACTGAAGCTTTCTTT; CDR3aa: CASSLGGWTNTEAFF
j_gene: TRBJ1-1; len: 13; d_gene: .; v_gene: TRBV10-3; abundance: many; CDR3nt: TGTGCCATCAGTGAGCGCGGCAACACTGAAGCTTTCTTT; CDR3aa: CAISERGNTEAFF
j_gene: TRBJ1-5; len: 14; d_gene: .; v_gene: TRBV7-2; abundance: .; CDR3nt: TGTGCCAGCAGCTCCCGTGTCAGCGATCAGCCCCAGCATTTT; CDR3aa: CASSSRVSDQPQHF
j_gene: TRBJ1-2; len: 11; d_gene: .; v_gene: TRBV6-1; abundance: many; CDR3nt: TGTGCCAGTCGACAGGTCTATGGCTACACCTTC; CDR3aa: CASRQVYGYTF
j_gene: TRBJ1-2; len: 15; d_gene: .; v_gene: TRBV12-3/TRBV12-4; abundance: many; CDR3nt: TGTGCCAGCAGTTCGATTAATCTGGCCCCCTATGGCTACACCTTC; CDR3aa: CASSSINLAPYGYTF
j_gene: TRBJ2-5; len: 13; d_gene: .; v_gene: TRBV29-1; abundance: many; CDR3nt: TGCAGCGTTGGGGACACCGGAGGAGAGACCCAGTACTTC; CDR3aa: CSVGDTGGETQYF
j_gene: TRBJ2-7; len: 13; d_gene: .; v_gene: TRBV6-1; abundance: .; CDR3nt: TGTGCCAGCAGCCGGGACTGGCACTACGAGCAGTACTTC; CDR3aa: CASSRDWHYEQYF
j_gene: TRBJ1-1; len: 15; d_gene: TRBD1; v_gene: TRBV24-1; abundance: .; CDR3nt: TGTGCCACCAGTCCCGGGACAGGTCTGAACACTGAAGCTTTCTTT; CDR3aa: CATSPGTGLNTEAFF
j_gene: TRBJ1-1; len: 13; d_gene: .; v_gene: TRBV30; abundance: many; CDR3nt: TGTGCCTGGAGTGTATTAATCCGGGGAGGAGCTTTCTTT; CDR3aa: CAWSVLIRGGAFF
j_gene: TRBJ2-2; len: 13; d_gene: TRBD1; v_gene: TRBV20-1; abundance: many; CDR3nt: TGCAGTGCCCAGGGGGCGAGCACCGGGGAGCTGTTTTTT; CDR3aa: CSAQGASTGELFF
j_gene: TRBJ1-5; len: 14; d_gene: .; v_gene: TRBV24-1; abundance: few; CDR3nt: TGTGCCACCAGTGACCTGGGGTCCGGACAGCCCCAGCATTTT; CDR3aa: CATSDLGSGQPQHF
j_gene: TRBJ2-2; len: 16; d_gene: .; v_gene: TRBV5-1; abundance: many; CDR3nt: TGCGCCAGCAGCCAGCCCTCCCGGCGGAACACCGGGGAGCTGTTTTTT; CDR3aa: CASSQPSRRNTGELFF
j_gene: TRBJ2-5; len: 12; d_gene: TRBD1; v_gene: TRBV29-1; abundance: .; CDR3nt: TGCACCGCACAGGGGGCCCGAGAGACCCAGTACTTC; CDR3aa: CTAQGARETQYF
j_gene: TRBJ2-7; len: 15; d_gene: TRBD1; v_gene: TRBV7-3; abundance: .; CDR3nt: TGTGCCAGCAGCTTAACGGGGACAGGGTTCCACGAGCAGTACTTC; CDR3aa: CASSLTGTGFHEQYF
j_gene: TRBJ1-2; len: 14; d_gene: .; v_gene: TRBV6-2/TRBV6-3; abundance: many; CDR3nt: TGTGCCAGCAGTTACCTCCCCCCGGAGTATGGCTACACCTTC; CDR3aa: CASSYLPPEYGYTF
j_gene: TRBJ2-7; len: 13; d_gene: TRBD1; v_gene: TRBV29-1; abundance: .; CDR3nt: TGCAGCGTTTGGGACAGGGTAGTCCACGAGCAGTACTTC; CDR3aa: CSVWDRVVHEQYF
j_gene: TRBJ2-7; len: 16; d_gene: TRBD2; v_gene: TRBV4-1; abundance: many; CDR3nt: TGCGCCAGCAGCCAAGTTCCTAGCGGGAGAGGGTACGAGCAGTACTTC; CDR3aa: CASSQVPSGRGYEQYF
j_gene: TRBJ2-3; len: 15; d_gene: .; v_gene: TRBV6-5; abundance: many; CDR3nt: TGTGCCAGCAGTTACCCCTCCCTGGGGGGTTTAACGCAGTATTTT; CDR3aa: CASSYPSLGGLTQYF
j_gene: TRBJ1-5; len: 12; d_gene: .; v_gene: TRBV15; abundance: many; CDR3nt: TGTGCCACCAGCAGAGATAGTCAGCCCCAGCATTTT; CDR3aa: CATSRDSQPQHF
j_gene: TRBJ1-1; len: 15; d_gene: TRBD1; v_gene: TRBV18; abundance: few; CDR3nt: TGTGCCAGCCGAAATACCGACAGGGGCGGGATAAGAGCTTTCTTT; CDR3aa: CASRNTDRGGIRAFF
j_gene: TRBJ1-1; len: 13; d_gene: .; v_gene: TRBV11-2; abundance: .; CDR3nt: TGTGCCAGCAGCCCCGCCCCGAGAACTGAAGCTTTCTTT; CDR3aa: CASSPAPRTEAFF
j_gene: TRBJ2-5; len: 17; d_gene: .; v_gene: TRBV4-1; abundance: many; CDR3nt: TGCGCCAGCAGCCAAGAGGAGGCTAGCGCTAACCAAGAGACCCAGTACTTC; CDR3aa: CASSQEEASANQETQYF
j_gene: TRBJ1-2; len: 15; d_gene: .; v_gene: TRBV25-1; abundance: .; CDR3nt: TGTGCCAGCAGTGTAAACAGCCTCCTTAACTATGGCTACACCTTC; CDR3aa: CASSVNSLLNYGYTF
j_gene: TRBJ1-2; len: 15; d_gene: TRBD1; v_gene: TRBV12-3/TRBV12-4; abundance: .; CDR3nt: TGTGCCAGCCATCCCATGGACAGGATCGATTATGGCTACACCTTC; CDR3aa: CASHPMDRIDYGYTF
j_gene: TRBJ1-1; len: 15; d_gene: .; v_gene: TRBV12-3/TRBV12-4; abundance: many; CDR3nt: TGTGCCAGCAGTTACTCATCCTTATTGAACACTGAAGCTTTCTTT; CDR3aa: CASSYSSLLNTEAFF
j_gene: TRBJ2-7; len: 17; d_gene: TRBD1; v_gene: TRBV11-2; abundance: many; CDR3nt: TGTGCCAGCAGCTGGCCTAACGACAGGGGGATGCCCTACGAGCAGTACTTC; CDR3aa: CASSWPNDRGMPYEQYF
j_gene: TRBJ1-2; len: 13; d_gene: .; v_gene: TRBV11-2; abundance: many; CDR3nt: TGTGCCAGCAGCGCGGACGGTTACTATGGCTACACCTTC; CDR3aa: CASSADGYYGYTF
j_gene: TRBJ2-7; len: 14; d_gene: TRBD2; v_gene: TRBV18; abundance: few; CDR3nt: TGTGCCAGCTCGCCGGGACTAGCGGGAGAAGGGGAGTACTTC; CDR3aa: CASSPGLAGEGEYF
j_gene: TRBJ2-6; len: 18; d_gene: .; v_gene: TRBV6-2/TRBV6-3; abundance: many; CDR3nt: TGTGCCAGCAGTTACTCGGGTGGCCCCCCCTCTGGGGCCAACGTCCTGACTTTC; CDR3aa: CASSYSGGPPSGANVLTF
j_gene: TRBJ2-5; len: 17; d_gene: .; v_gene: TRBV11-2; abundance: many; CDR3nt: TGTGCCAGCAGCTTTTCCCCTTCTGAACTGGGGCAAGAGACCCAGTACTTC; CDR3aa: CASSFSPSELGQETQYF